This TCR beta chain comes out of a study of T cells in Graves' hyperthyroidism and ophthalmopathy. Study summary: Upon initial diagnosis and before any treatment, peripheral blood was collected.

Hyperthyroidism, newly diagnosed and lasting under 2 months, affected patients aged 18 to 65. Regarding this clonotype: No antigen is known for it.

Trimming cost V 0 bases and J 5 bases, with 11 bases left between them. This CDR3 spans 14 amino acids. Germline-derived CDR1 and CDR2 are SGHRS and YFSETQ. Whole-study results and caveats: Appearing also in blood were most of the thyroid clonotypes expanded above 0.001. The model made its ophthalmopathy prediction, and onset followed a median about 5.9 months later.

TCR beta CDR3 sequences were amplified from RNA transcripts. An initial round of RT-PCR targeting the TCR CDR3 relied on the HTBI primer set. In TCRdb, the multiplex PCR reads were re-called with MiXCR into one record per CDR3 protein. The sample includes approximately 520,000 distinct CDR3 sequences, roughly 20% seen only once; the top ten take more than 20%. The sequence came from a man younger than 30 with Graves' hyperthyroidism. V is TRBV5-1 and J is TRBJ1-1; D unresolved. Material: blood. CDR3: CASSLAPDRTEAFF. The CDR3 DNA is TGCGCCAGCAGCTTGGCTCCGGATCGGACTGAAGCTTTCTTT.